These 15 T cell receptor beta chains were sequenced from one sample in a study of beta chain features in type 1 diabetes (dated by TCRdb to 2017 to 2018). The receptor library was made with the immunoSEQ multiplex PCR assay. The entire isolated RNA was reverse transcribed using the High Capacity cDNA Reverse Transcription Kit, and thus expressed TCRB transcripts were sequenced. TCRdb retrieved this table from immuneACCESS and kept in-frame rearrangements only. Not all clones are present; in checked studies, unresolved V genes account for under half, and no reason is known for the remainder. The sample table records approximately 58,000 clones; 55% to 70% of these occur just once. Of the sample, around 0.29% is held by the ten largest clones. Beyond this particular receptor, the publication reports: A moderate but significant shortening of TCRB CDR3 length was observed in type 1 diabetes patients in all four CD4+ subsets.

Antigens for these TCRs are unknown. Sequencing was done on a sample of stem cell memory CD4+ T cells from blood. The cell subset or site label on this specimen signifies: stem cell-like memory CD4+ T cells. Receptor source: a woman younger than 45 with type 1 diabetes.

This clone was counted a few times. The chain links TRBV14 to TRBJ2-5, with D possibly being TRBD2 (6 bases). Trimming took 0 bases from V and 1 from J, leaving 15 bases between them. The CDR3 spans 17 residues. CDR1 SGHDN and CDR2 FVKESK come from the germline V gene. The CDR3 loop is CASSQDTPLATQETQYF. The CDR3 nucleotides are TGTGCCAGCAGCCAAGATACCCCTCTAGCGACCCAAGAGACCCAGTACTTC.

V usage is TRBV29-1 and J usage is TRBJ1-1; a weak D match, TRBD1 (5 bases). The CDR3 runs to 13 residues. The V end lost 4 bases, the J end lost 0 bases, and 9 bases lay between the germline ends. Germline V lookup: CDR1 SQVTM, CDR2 ANQGSEA. The CDR3 here is CSVGAQVNTEAFF. The CDR3 nucleotides are TGCAGCGTTGGGGCACAGGTGAACACTGAAGCTTTCTTT.

The chain couples TRBV6-5 to TRBJ1-5; D gene uncertain. V lost 7 bases and J lost 6, with 13 bases in between. The CDR3 sequence is 13 residues long. The germline V gene has CDR1 MNHEY and CDR2 SVGAGI. The CDR3 DNA is TGTGCCAGCATGCGGGGTGTGGGTCAGCCCCAGCATTTT. Its protein is CASMRGVGQPQHF.

The V and J genes are TRBV11-2 and TRBJ1-1, with TRBD1 identical over 7 bases. Germline CDR1 is SGHAT and CDR2 is FQNNGV. There are 17 residues in the CDR3. Unmatched junction bases numbered 14, after V lost 3 bases and J lost 4 bases. CDR3 nucleotides: TGTGCCAGCAGCTTTATGGCGGACAGGAGGATTTCCACTGAAGCTTTCTTT. Translating it yields CASSFMADRRISTEAFF. The entire variable domain, with the rest obtained from reference TRBV11-2 and TRBJ1-1, is as follows: EAGVAQSPRYKIIEKRQSVAFWCNPISGHATLYWYQQILGQGPKLLIQFQNNGVVDDSQLPKDRFSAERLKGVDSTLKIQPAKLEDSAVYLCASSFMADRRISTEAFFGQGTRLTVV.

The CDR3 is CASSTGQAGNTIYF. DNA for the CDR3: TGTGCCAGCTCAACTGGACAAGCTGGAAACACCATATATTTT. J is TRBJ1-3 and V is TRBV18; tentative D call: TRBD1 (5 bases). CDR3 length: 14 amino acids. V was clipped by 5 bases and J by 2 bases, with 10 bases between them. The germline V gene has CDR1 KGHSH and CDR2 LQKENI.

V usage is TRBV29-1 and J usage is TRBJ1-4; tentatively, D is TRBD1 (5 bases). There are 14 residues in the CDR3. Germline V lookup: CDR1 SQVTM, CDR2 ANQGSEA. Trimming left V 0 bases short and J 4 bases short, with 9 bases between. CDR3 coding DNA: TGCAGCGTTGAAGACAGGGCGGATAATGAAAAACTGTTTTTT. Its protein product is CSVEDRADNEKLFF.

The J gene is TRBJ1-5, the V gene TRBV19, with D perhaps TRBD1 (6 bases). The CDR3 is 13 residues long. V dropped 6 bases and J dropped 6 bases, with 12 bases sitting between them. The germline CDR1 and CDR2 sequences are LNHDA and SQIVND (reference sequence). DNA for the CDR3: TGTGCCAGTAGCAACAGGGAGATTCAGCCCCAGCATTTT. Translated: CASSNREIQPQHF.

This chain uses TRBV11-3 with TRBJ2-3; TRBD1 is a possible D gene (5 bases). This CDR3 has 14 amino acids. Trimming left V 5 bases short and J 2 bases short, with 11 bases between. CDR1 SGHNT and CDR2 YENEEA come from the germline V gene. This CDR3 reads CASSKSRVTDTQYF. The CDR3 DNA is TGTGCCAGCAGCAAGAGCAGGGTCACAGATACGCAGTATTTT. Full variable domain (remainder filled in from reference TRBV11-3 and TRBJ2-3): EAGVVQSPRYKIIEKKQPVAFWCNPISGHNTLYWYLQNLGQGPELLIRYENEEAVDDSQLPKDRFSAERLKGVDSTLKIQPAELGDSAVYLCASSKSRVTDTQYFGPGTRLTVL.

The chain recombines TRBV11-2 with TRBJ2-5; 9 nucleotides agree with TRBD2. CDR3 size: 15 residues. V shed 1 base and J 5 bases; nucleotides not matched to a gene: 5. Germline lookup yields CDR1 SGHAT and CDR2 FQNNGV. Here the CDR3 reads CASSLGTSVFETQYF. CDR3 coding DNA: TGTGCCAGCAGCTTAGGGACTAGCGTTTTCGAGACCCAGTACTTC.

V is TRBV14 and J is TRBJ2-1; D is ambiguous. The CDR3 runs to 14 residues. CDR1 is SGHDN and CDR2 is FVKESK in the germline V gene. Trimming removed 3 bases from V and 6 bases from J, with 12 bases in between. The CDR3 loop reads CASSHDWPFNEQFF. The CDR3 coding sequence is TGTGCCAGCAGCCACGACTGGCCTTTCAATGAGCAGTTCTTC. Variable domain in full (rest from reference TRBV14 and TRBJ2-1): EAGVTQFPSHSVIEKGQTVTLRCDPISGHDNLYWYRRVMGKEIKFLLHFVKESKQDESGMPNNRFLAERTGGTYSTLKVQPAELEDSGVYFCASSHDWPFNEQFFGPGTRLTVL.

This sequence joins TRBV4-1 and TRBJ2-1, with TRBD2 matching over 8 bases. The CDR3 covers 15 residues. V lost 5 bases and J lost 7; bases outside the gene matches: 10. Germline assignment: CDR1 MGHRA and CDR2 YSYEKL. The CDR3 is CASSGPGTSRNEQFF. Written as DNA, the CDR3 is TGCGCCAGCAGCGGACCCGGGACTAGTAGGAATGAGCAGTTCTTC.

The chain couples TRBV28 to TRBJ1-2, with 7 bases fitting TRBD1. With 8 bases clipped from V and 4 bases from J, the junction kept 7 bases outside the gene matches. Germline V gene sequence: CDR1 MDHEN, CDR2 SYDVKM. The CDR3 is 13 residues long. The CDR3 DNA is TGTGCCAGCGGAGGGGGCACTGGCTATGGCTACACCTTC. Protein: CASGGGTGYGYTF.

This clone was recorded once. The chain has TRBV28 and TRBJ2-1, with TRBD2 matching 7 bases. Germline CDR1 is MDHEN and CDR2 is SYDVKM. V was clipped by 8 bases and J by 0 bases; unmatched bases: 4. The CDR3 runs 14 residues. This CDR3 reads CASGRDLSYNEQFF. The DNA for the CDR3 is TGTGCCAGCGGGAGGGACCTCTCCTACAATGAGCAGTTCTTC.

In DNA form, the CDR3 reads TGTGCCAGCAGCGTATTGGGTAGCGTGGTCTCTGAGCAGTTCTTC. It specifies CASSVLGSVVSEQFF. The genes are TRBV9 and TRBJ2-1, with D possibly matching TRBD2 (5 bases). Trimming took off 1 base at V and 9 bases at J, with 17 bases between the two ends. Germline CDR1 reads SGDLS; CDR2 reads YYNGEE. The length of the CDR3 is 15 residues.

The chain has TRBV5-6 and TRBJ1-2; D is uncertain. Trimming removed 0 bases at V and 4 bases at J, with 4 bases between. Germline CDR1 is SGHDT and CDR2 is YYEEEE. The CDR3 sequence is 12 residues long. Here the CDR3 DNA reads TGTGCCAGCAGCTTGGACAGCTATGGCTACACCTTC. Residues: CASSLDSYGYTF.